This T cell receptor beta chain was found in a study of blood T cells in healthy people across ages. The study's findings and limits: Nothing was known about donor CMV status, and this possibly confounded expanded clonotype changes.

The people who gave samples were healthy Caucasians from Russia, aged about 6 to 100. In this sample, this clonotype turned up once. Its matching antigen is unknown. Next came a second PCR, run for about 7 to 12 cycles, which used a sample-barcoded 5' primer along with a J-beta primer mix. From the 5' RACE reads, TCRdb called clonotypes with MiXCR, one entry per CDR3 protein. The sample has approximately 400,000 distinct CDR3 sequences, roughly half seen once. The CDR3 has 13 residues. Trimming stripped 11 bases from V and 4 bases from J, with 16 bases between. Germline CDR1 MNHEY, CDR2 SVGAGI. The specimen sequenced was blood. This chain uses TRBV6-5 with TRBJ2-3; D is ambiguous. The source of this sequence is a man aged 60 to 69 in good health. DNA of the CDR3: TGTGCCGCGCCAGCGTCGAAAGCAGATACGCAGTATTTT. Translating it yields CAAPASKADTQYF.